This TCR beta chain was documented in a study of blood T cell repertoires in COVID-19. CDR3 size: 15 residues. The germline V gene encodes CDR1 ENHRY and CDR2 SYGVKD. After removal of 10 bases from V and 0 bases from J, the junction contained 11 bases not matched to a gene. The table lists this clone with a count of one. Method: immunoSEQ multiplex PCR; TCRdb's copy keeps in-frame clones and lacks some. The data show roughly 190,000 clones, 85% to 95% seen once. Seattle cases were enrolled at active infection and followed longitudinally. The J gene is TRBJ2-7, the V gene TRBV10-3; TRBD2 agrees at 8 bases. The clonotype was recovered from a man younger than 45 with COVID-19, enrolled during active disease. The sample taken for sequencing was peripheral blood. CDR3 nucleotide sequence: TGTGCCAGCGGGGGGTTAGTCGGCCTCTCCTACGAGCAGTACTTC. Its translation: CASGGLVGLSYEQYF.